Given below is one T cell receptor beta chain in context. These data originate in a study of blood T cell repertoires in COVID-19. Overall study: From the United States, Italy and Spain came samples of acute and convalescent COVID-19. Sources were T cells, B-cell-depleted T cells, or PBMCs; the material itself was cDNA or gDNA.

CDR1 is SGHRS, CDR2 YFSETQ, per germline. Trimming pared 0 bases from V and 10 bases from J, leaving 8 bases between. The CDR3 is made up of 12 amino acids. As originally analysed: For nucleated cells, counts were estimated from reference gene primer amplification. The data were produced by immunoSEQ multiplex PCR, yet TCRdb's version contains in-frame clones alone and is incomplete. V and J calls and clone size follow that table, whereas D and trimming were derived from the DNA. The table has some 670,000 clones, about nine tenths seen once. The sequence derives from a young woman with acute or convalescent COVID-19. The chain joins TRBV5-1 to TRBJ2-1; D is uncertain. Sequencing input: peripheral blood. CDR3 amino acids: CASSLVVGEQFF. CDR3 sequence (DNA): TGCGCCAGCAGCTTGGTGGTCGGGGAGCAGTTCTTC.